The 24 T cell receptor beta chains presented below share a single source sample, sequenced in a study of OX40 agonist ivuxolimab in advanced cancers. Here immunoSEQ multiplex PCR was the method, and the copy in TCRdb shows in-frame clones only, minus some. The sample includes 52,000 or so clones, roughly 82% of them seen just once. The input for sequencing was CD4+ or CD8+ T cells sorted from blood, taken in a trial of the OX40 agonist ivuxolimab. The receptors were sampled from an adult with an advanced solid tumor such as melanoma, head and neck, liver or kidney cancer.

The genes are TRBV6-4 and TRBJ1-6; 7 nucleotides line up with TRBD1. Germline CDR1 reads MRHNA; CDR2 reads SNTAGT. This CDR3 is built from 14 residues. With V trimmed by 7 bases and J by 10 bases, 10 bases remained unmatched. CDR3 DNA sequence: TGTGCCAGCAATCAGGGGGTGGTGGGGTCACCCCTCCACTTT. This gives the protein CASNQGVVGSPLHF.

V is TRBV4-3 and J is TRBJ1-2; D is undetermined. The CDR3 loop spans 15 amino acids. Germline V gene sequence: CDR1 LGHNA, CDR2 YSLEER. V was trimmed by 0 bases and J by 2 bases, leaving 10 bases between them. CDR3 region: CASSQDLWENYGYTF. CDR3 DNA: TGCGCCAGCAGCCAAGATTTATGGGAGAACTATGGCTACACCTTC.

The rearrangement uses TRBV4-1 and TRBJ2-2, with TRBD1 matching over 8 bases. This CDR3 contains 17 residues. CDR1 is MGHRA, CDR2 YSYEKL, per germline. V lost 1 base, J lost 0 bases, and 4 bases stayed unmatched. The CDR3 region is CASSQGPRGPNTGELFF. CDR3 in DNA: TGCGCCAGCAGCCAAGGTCCCAGGGGGCCGAACACCGGGGAGCTGTTTTTT.

This chain connects TRBV6-5 to TRBJ2-5; no clear D. CDR1 MNHEY and CDR2 SVGAGI come from the germline V gene. Trimming stripped 3 bases from V and 2 bases from J, with 10 bases between. This CDR3 is 14 amino acids long. The CDR3 loop reads CASSYGPLQETQYF. DNA for the CDR3: TGTGCCAGCAGTTATGGACCCTTGCAAGAGACCCAGTACTTC.

The gene calls are TRBV5-1 and TRBJ2-1; 10 bases align to TRBD2. The CDR3 loop spans 19 amino acids. With 3 bases clipped from V and 2 bases from J, the junction kept 14 bases outside the gene matches. Germline V gives CDR1 SGHRS, CDR2 YFSETQ. The CDR3 here is CASSSASRAAGGPYNEQFF. The CDR3 DNA reads as TGCGCCAGCAGCTCGGCGAGCCGGGCAGCGGGGGGGCCCTACAATGAGCAGTTCTTC.

The chain joins TRBV19 to TRBJ2-1; the D is unclear. The CDR3 runs to 15 residues. Trimming removed 4 bases from V and 5 bases from J, with 15 bases in between. In germline, CDR1 is LNHDA, CDR2 SQIVND (reference sequence). Here the CDR3 reads CASSTVLPGDNEQFF. CDR3 in DNA: TGTGCCAGTAGTACGGTTCTCCCTGGGGACAATGAGCAGTTCTTC.

The gene calls are TRBV5-5 and TRBJ1-1, with D possibly TRBD1 on 6 matching bases. Looked up from germline, CDR1 is SGHKS and CDR2 is YYEKEE (reference sequence). With 5 bases removed from V and 3 bases from J, the gap between germline ends came to 29 bases. This CDR3 has 19 residues. In DNA form, the CDR3 reads TGTGCCAGCAGGCCGAGGGCAGGGGCCGCCTTGGCTATCGACACTGAAGCTTTCTTT. Protein product: CASRPRAGAALAIDTEAFF.

This chain uses TRBV6-5 with TRBJ1-1, with TRBD1 matching over 7 bases. This CDR3 spans 15 amino acids. With V trimmed by 6 bases and J by 0 bases, 7 bases remained unmatched. Germline V gene sequence: CDR1 MNHEY, CDR2 SVGAGI. The CDR3 nucleotides read TGTGCCAGCAGCCCAGGGGGGGGCATGAACACTGAAGCTTTCTTT. It is translated as CASSPGGGMNTEAFF.

The chain couples TRBV5-6 to TRBJ1-3; TRBD1 aligns across 10 bases. With V trimmed by 4 bases and J by 7 bases, 11 bases remained unmatched. There are 16 residues in the CDR3. Germline CDR1 reads SGHDT; CDR2 reads YYEEEE. CDR3 protein: CASSGGQGEMSNTIYF. The CDR3 region has the DNA TGTGCCAGCAGCGGCGGACAGGGGGAGATGAGCAACACCATATATTTT.

The gene calls are TRBV7-2 and TRBJ2-1; D might be TRBD2 (6 bases). V dropped 6 bases and J dropped 0 bases, with 15 bases sitting between them. The V gene's germline CDR1 is SGHTA and CDR2 FQGNSA. The CDR3 is 16 amino acids. DNA of the CDR3: TGTGCCAGCAGGCTTCTGGGGGGTGGCTCCTACAATGAGCAGTTCTTC. Its protein is CASRLLGGGSYNEQFF.

This clone was detected a few times. The genes are TRBV28 and TRBJ2-1; a possible D gene is TRBD2 (5 bases). This CDR3 is 15 amino acids long. The germline V gene has CDR1 MDHEN and CDR2 SYDVKM. The germline V and J ends were trimmed by 1 base and 2 bases, with 9 bases remaining between them. The DNA of the CDR3 is TGTGCCAGCAGTTTATTGGACTCTGCCTACAATGAGCAGTTCTTC. It specifies CASSLLDSAYNEQFF.

The chain employs TRBV6-5 and TRBJ2-7; 12 bases line up with TRBD1. CDR1 is MNHEY and CDR2 is SVGAGI in the germline V gene. The CDR3 length is 14 residues. With 6 bases clipped from V and 7 bases from J, the junction kept 7 bases outside the gene matches. CDR3 protein: CASSRGQGAGEQYF. The CDR3 DNA is TGTGCCAGCAGCCGGGGACAGGGGGCGGGGGAGCAGTACTTC.

The rearrangement uses TRBV6-5 and TRBJ2-5; D assignment may be TRBD1 or TRBD2 (5 bases each). Germline values: CDR1 MNHEY, CDR2 SVGAGI. Trimming removed 2 bases from V and 5 bases from J, with 12 bases in between. The CDR3 extends over 14 amino acids. The DNA for the CDR3 is TGTGCCAGCAGTTACAGGGGACCAAGGGAGACCCAGTACTTC. Residues: CASSYRGPRETQYF.

The chain combines TRBV7-4 with TRBJ1-1; D remains ambiguous. Germline assignment: CDR1 SGHVT and CDR2 SQSDAQ. Trimming removed 7 bases at V and 0 bases at J, with 12 bases between. The CDR3 runs to 14 residues. CDR3 bases: TGTGCCAGCAAAAGGGTTGGCATGAACACTGAAGCTTTCTTT. Translation: CASKRVGMNTEAFF.

The chain recombines TRBV5-6 with TRBJ2-7; 8 bases agree with TRBD1. CDR1 and CDR2 from the germline V gene are SGHDT and YYEEEE. V was pared by 3 bases and J by 3 bases, with 8 bases of the junction left unmatched. This CDR3 spans 15 amino acids. CDR3 residues: CASSSTGGIYYEQYF. In nucleotides, the CDR3 is TGTGCCAGCAGCTCAACAGGGGGAATTTACTACGAGCAGTACTTC. Together with reference TRBV5-6 and TRBJ2-7, the CDR3 gives the full variable domain: DAGVTQSPTHLIKTRGQQVTLRCSPKSGHDTVSWYQQALGQGPQFIFQYYEEEERQRGNFPDRFSGHQFPNYSSELNVNALLLGDSALYLCASSSTGGIYYEQYFGPGTRLTVT.

J is TRBJ2-1 and V is TRBV5-4, with TRBD1 matching over 10 bases. V shed 3 bases, J shed 8 bases, and the junction held 14 bases outside the gene matches. Germline V gene data show CDR1 as SGHNT and CDR2 as YYREEE (reference sequence). The CDR3 consists of 17 residues. CDR3 residues: CASSSSLAGTGDHEQFF. CDR3 DNA sequence: TGTGCCAGCAGCTCCTCTCTAGCCGGGACAGGGGACCATGAGCAGTTCTTC. Combining the CDR3 with reference TRBV5-4 and TRBJ2-1 gives the whole variable domain ETGVTQSPTHLIKTRGQQVTLRCSSQSGHNTVSWYQQALGQGPQFIFQYYREEENGRGNFPPRFSGLQFPNYSSELNVNALELDDSALYLCASSSSLAGTGDHEQFFGPGTRLTVL.

The genes are TRBV4-3 and TRBJ1-4; no definite D call. The CDR3 consists of 16 residues. CDR1 LGHNA and CDR2 YSLEER come from the germline V gene. The V gene lost 0 bases and the J gene lost 8 bases, with 16 bases spanning the gap. Here the CDR3 DNA reads TGCGCCAGCAGCCAAGAGGGAGGCTACCGAGGGGAAAAACTGTTTTTT. Its translation: CASSQEGGYRGEKLFF.

V usage is TRBV7-9 and J usage is TRBJ2-2; D perhaps matches TRBD2 (6 bases). The germline V gene encodes CDR1 SEHNR and CDR2 FQNEAQ (reference sequence). V was clipped by 7 bases and J by 4 bases, with 16 bases between them. The CDR3 covers 15 residues. CDR3 sequence (DNA): TGTGCCAGCATTCCGGGACTGGGGACCACCGGGGAGCTGTTTTTT. As protein: CASIPGLGTTGELFF.

The chain uses TRBV7-9 and TRBJ2-1; 8 nucleotides agree with TRBD1. With 4 bases clipped from V and 10 bases from J, the junction kept 18 bases outside the gene matches. CDR1 is SEHNR and CDR2 is FQNEAQ in the germline V gene (reference sequence). This CDR3 is 17 amino acids long. The CDR3 reads CASSSLLRQGSRGEQFF. DNA of the CDR3: TGTGCCAGCAGCTCGCTCCTCCGACAGGGGAGCCGGGGGGAGCAGTTCTTC.

The chain uses TRBV5-5 and TRBJ1-2, with D perhaps TRBD1 (6 bases). The CDR3 loop spans 17 amino acids. The V end was cut by 1 base, the J end by 5 bases, with 21 bases between. The germline gives CDR1 SGHKS, CDR2 YYEKEE (reference sequence). This CDR3 is CASSLSGTGGRVYGYTF. In nucleotides, the CDR3 is TGTGCCAGCAGCTTGTCGGGTACGGGGGGCCGAGTTTATGGCTACACCTTC.

V and J are TRBV18 and TRBJ1-2, with TRBD1 as a possible D gene (5 bases). Germline V gives CDR1 KGHSH, CDR2 LQKENI. With 2 bases removed from V and 6 bases from J, the gap between germline ends came to 16 bases. The CDR3 is made up of 15 amino acids. In DNA form, the CDR3 reads TGTGCCAGCTCACCAGGGGGAGGCAGCGTCGATGGCTACACCTTC. Protein product: CASSPGGGSVDGYTF.

The CDR3: CASSLWAGETGELFF. In nucleotides, the CDR3 is TGCGCCAGCAGCTTGTGGGCAGGGGAAACCGGGGAGCTGTTTTTT. J is TRBJ2-2 and V is TRBV5-1, with D tentatively TRBD1 (6 bases). Trimming cost V 1 base and J 5 bases, with 12 bases left between them. The CDR3 covers 15 residues. Germline assignment: CDR1 SGHRS and CDR2 YFSETQ.

The chain recombines TRBV6-6 with TRBJ1-1; TRBD1 aligns across 7 bases. V was clipped by 2 bases and J by 1 base; unmatched bases: 4. CDR3 length: 15 amino acids. The germline V gene has CDR1 MNHNY and CDR2 SVGAGI (reference sequence). This CDR3 is CASSYLRDRNTEAFF. In nucleotides, the CDR3 is TGTGCCAGCAGTTACCTCCGGGACAGGAACACTGAAGCTTTCTTT.

The rearrangement uses TRBV7-3 and TRBJ2-1, with D tentatively TRBD1 (7 bases). The germline gives CDR1 SGHTA, CDR2 FQGTGA. V lost 7 bases and J 9 bases, leaving 22 bases between the germline ends. This CDR3 spans 15 amino acids. CDR3 coding DNA: TGTGCCAGCACGGACCGAAACGCAGGGGGGACTGAGCAGTTCTTC. Its protein product is CASTDRNAGGTEQFF.